Shown below are 4 T cell receptor beta chains from a single sample sequenced in a study of post-analysis software for immune sequencing data. Study results and caveats: Compared with controls, patients had more of about five TRBV segments, including TRBV5-6, TRBV5-1 and TRBV20-1.

Unique molecular identifiers tagged the TCR beta cDNA libraries. TCRdb called the PCR reads again in MiXCR, with one record for every CDR3 protein. The sample has 740,000 or so distinct CDR3 sequences; approximately 53% are singletons. Antigens for these TCRs are unknown. Sequenced: blood. These receptor sequences come from a girl under 18 with multiple sclerosis.

This chain uses TRBV5-1 with TRBJ2-1; 15 bases match TRBD2. In germline, CDR1 is SGHRS, CDR2 YFSETQ. V dropped 4 bases and J dropped 7; count of bases not matched to a gene: 6. This CDR3 spans 16 amino acids. CDR3 protein: CASSRSGLAGGNEQFF. CDR3 in DNA: TGCGCCAGCAGCCGCTCGGGACTAGCGGGAGGTAATGAGCAGTTCTTC.

This clonotype was found a few times. J is TRBJ1-6 and V is TRBV10-3; D unclear. The CDR3 runs 16 residues. CDR1 and CDR2 (germline): ENHRY, SYGVKD. The germline V and J ends were trimmed by 1 base and 7 bases, with 14 bases remaining between them. The CDR3 protein is CAISELRLQENSPLHF. CDR3 bases: TGTGCCATCAGTGAGTTGAGGTTGCAGGAGAATTCACCCCTCCACTTT.

The V gene is TRBV7-9, the J gene TRBJ2-1; unclear D gene. Germline V gene lookup returns CDR1 SEHNR and CDR2 FQNEAQ (reference sequence). The length of the CDR3 is 10 residues. The ends were cut back, 7 bases at V and 6 bases at J, with 4 bases in the middle. DNA for the CDR3: TGTGCCAGCAAAGGCAATGAGCAGTTCTTC. Protein: CASKGNEQFF.

For this clonotype: The junction departs from germline at one end; a sequencing error may be responsible. This sequence joins TRBV29-1 and TRBJ2-5, with 7 nucleotides matching TRBD2. The germline gives CDR1 SQVTM, CDR2 ANQGSEA. The CDR3 has 12 residues. This chain's CDR3 is CSGGGGQGTQYF. As DNA, the CDR3 is TGCAGCGGTGGCGGGGGTCAAGGGACCCAGTACTTC. The full variable domain, with the rest looked up from reference TRBV29-1 and TRBJ2-5, is SAVISQKPSRDICQRGTSLTIQCQVDSQVTMMFWYRQQPGQSLTLIATANQGSEATYESGFVIDKFPISRPNLTFSTLTVSNMSPEDSSIYLCSGGGGQGTQYFGPGTRLLVL.